The sequence of this TCR beta chain was determined in a study of blood T cells in healthy people across ages. The study's findings and limits: A roughly linear age-dependent decrease characterized TCR beta diversity per million T cells.

Remarks on this clonotype: Its antigen is not known. The junction does not match germline at one end; this may be a read error.

Approximately 9.7 milliliters was the volume of peripheral blood drawn from each donor. The extraction recovered at least 5 micrograms of total RNA per sample. The authors ran a second PCR of 7 to 11 cycles using a sample-barcoded 5' primer and a J-beta primer mix. Each of the samples gave a minimum of 2.5 million paired-end reads that contained CDR3. TCRdb analysed the 5' RACE reads with MiXCR anew, one entry per CDR3 protein. The data contain hundreds of thousands of distinct CDR3 sequences, around 54% of them singletons. CDR1 is SGHTA, CDR2 FQGNSA, per germline. The CDR3 is 15 residues long. The origin of this receptor is a man between 60 and 70 years old in good health. V gene TRBV7-2 combines with J gene TRBJ1-2; TRBD1 might be the D (5 bases). Sequences were obtained from blood. Here the CDR3 DNA reads TGTGCCGGCAGCCCCTGGGACGGCCCTAACTATGGCTACACCTTC. It encodes CAGSPWDGPNYGYTF.